A single sample gave rise to the 26 T cell receptor beta chains below, sequenced in a study of Graves' ophthalmopathy and Graves' hyperthyroidism. RNA transcripts yielded amplified TCR beta CDR3 regions. The authors performed first-round RT-PCR with HTBI primers and then a second-round multiplex PCR. TCRdb analysed the multiplex PCR reads with MiXCR anew, one entry per CDR3 protein. The table includes about 230,000 distinct CDR3 sequences, around 42% detected once. Sequencing used peripheral blood. Receptors originate from an adult man with Graves' ophthalmopathy.

The sample holds one count of this clonotype. This sequence joins TRBV5-1 and TRBJ2-5, with 7 bases that match TRBD1. Germline V lookup: CDR1 SGHRS, CDR2 YFSETQ. The J segment lost 5 bases and the V segment lost 4 bases, leaving 8 bases of the junction unmatched. The CDR3 covers 14 residues. The CDR3 here is CASSLGQVRETQYF. The CDR3 DNA is TGCGCCAGCAGCCTCGGACAGGTGAGGGAGACCCAGTACTTC.

The J gene is TRBJ2-7, the V gene TRBV20-1, with 9 nucleotides matching TRBD2. The ends lost 5 bases at V and 3 bases at J; junction bases unmatched: 11. Germline CDR1 DFQATT, CDR2 SNEGSKA (reference sequence). This CDR3 is built from 15 residues. CDR3 nucleotide sequence: TGCAGTGCTCCTCGGGAGCGGGGGGTAGGCTACGAGCAGTACTTC. Translating it yields CSAPRERGVGYEQYF.

V and J are TRBV11-2 and TRBJ2-7, with 10 positions matching TRBD1. Germline lookup yields CDR1 SGHAT and CDR2 FQNNGV. V was clipped by 1 base and J by 7 bases; unmatched bases: 10. CDR3 size: 16 residues. In DNA, the CDR3 is TGTGCCAGCAGCTTAGTGCGACAGGGGGCGACCGGGGAGCAGTACTTC. Encoded protein: CASSLVRQGATGEQYF.

Only a few counts were recorded for this clonotype. This chain uses TRBV7-6 with TRBJ2-7; no clear D. V dropped 3 bases and J dropped 2 bases, with 14 bases sitting between them. CDR1 is SGHVS, CDR2 FNYEAQ, per germline. The CDR3 contains 15 residues. DNA of the CDR3: TGTGCCAGCAGCTTCGGAGCGCTTAGTACCTACGAGCAGTACTTC. This gives the protein CASSFGALSTYEQYF.

V usage is TRBV10-3 and J usage is TRBJ2-7; 9 bases fit TRBD2. The J call is uncertain, as TRBJ2-1 better fits the DNA end. Germline V gene lookup returns CDR1 ENHRY and CDR2 SYGVKD. The CDR3 extends over 15 amino acids. In DNA, the CDR3 is TGTGCCATCAGTGAGGATGTTAGCGGGAGAGGTGAGCAGTTCTTC. Translating it yields CAISEDVSGRGEQFF.

V usage is TRBV28 and J usage is TRBJ1-2, with a tentative D call TRBD1 (5 bases). The CDR3 covers 15 residues. The germline V gene encodes CDR1 MDHEN and CDR2 SYDVKM. V gave up 1 base and J gave up 5 bases, with 14 bases separating them. CDR3 sequence: CASSLSYTGQYGYTF. For the CDR3, the DNA is TGTGCCAGCAGTTTATCGTATACAGGCCAATATGGCTACACCTTC.

The J gene is TRBJ2-5, the V gene TRBV29-1; 9 nucleotides match TRBD1. V lost 6 bases and J lost 5; bases outside the gene matches: 13. From germline, CDR1 is SQVTM and CDR2 ANQGSEA. The CDR3 contains 15 residues. DNA for the CDR3: TGCAGCGTCACAGCCGGGACAGGGTTTGGGGAGACCCAGTACTTC. Its protein is CSVTAGTGFGETQYF.

This clonotype was seen once. A read error may produce the germline difference seen at one junction end. The rearrangement uses TRBV10-3 and TRBJ1-5; possible D gene TRBD1, 5 bases. CDR1 and CDR2 (germline): ENHRY, SYGVKD. This CDR3 spans 16 amino acids. The CDR3 DNA reads TGTGCCAGCAGTGGCCAGGCGGGGTGGGACCATCAGCCCCAGCATTTT. It translates to CASSGQAGWDHQPQHF.

This clonotype was counted only a few times. This chain joins TRBV29-1 and TRBJ1-2, with D unclear. The CDR3 is 12 amino acids. Looked up from germline, CDR1 is SQVTM and CDR2 is ANQGSEA. The ends were cut back, 4 bases at V and 4 bases at J, with 10 bases in the middle. The CDR3 sequence is CSVGADGYGYTF. The CDR3 nucleotides read TGCAGCGTTGGGGCCGATGGCTATGGCTACACCTTC.

This clonotype has just a few counts. The chain uses TRBV7-9 and TRBJ1-1; 10 bases line up with TRBD1. Trimming took 6 bases from V and 4 from J; bases not matched to a gene: 11. CDR1 is SEHNR and CDR2 is FQNEAQ in the germline V gene (reference sequence). The CDR3 contains 16 residues. The DNA of the CDR3 is TGTGCCAGCAGGCTCACCGGGACAGGGGAGAGCACTGAAGCTTTCTTT. It is translated as CASRLTGTGESTEAFF.

This clonotype was observed a handful of times. The V call is TRBV28, the J call TRBJ2-5; D uncertain. Trimming shortened V by 4 bases and J by 2 bases, and 8 bases separated the two germline ends. The CDR3 spans 13 residues. Per germline, CDR1 MDHEN and CDR2 SYDVKM. CDR3 bases: TGTGCCAGCAGTTCGGAAGCTCAAGAGACCCAGTACTTC. Amino acids: CASSSEAQETQYF.

This clonotype came up a few times. This chain uses TRBV7-9 with TRBJ1-1, with D unclear. The CDR3 is made up of 12 amino acids. V gave up 3 bases and J gave up 7 bases, with 9 bases separating them. Germline-derived CDR1 and CDR2 are SEHNR and FQNEAQ (reference sequence). Here the CDR3 reads CASSFIRDEAFF. Written as DNA, the CDR3 is TGTGCCAGCAGCTTCATCCGGGATGAAGCTTTCTTT. Looking up the rest from reference TRBV7-9 and TRBJ1-1 gives the full variable domain: DTGVSQNPRHKITKRGQNVTFRCDPISEHNRLYWYRQTLGQGPEFLTYFQNEAQLEKSRLLSDRFSAERPKGSFSTLEIQRTEQGDSAMYLCASSFIRDEAFFGQGTRLTVV.

This chain connects TRBV9 to TRBJ1-1; D is unresolved. Germline V gives CDR1 SGDLS, CDR2 YYNGEE. V was shortened by 0 bases and J by 6 bases, with 18 bases between the two germline ends. The CDR3 is 16 amino acids. The CDR3 DNA sequence: TGTGCCAGCAGCGTAGTTTGGCGGGCGGAGGGTTCTGAAGCTTTCTTT. Residues: CASSVVWRAEGSEAFF.

This clonotype was seen a handful of times. V usage is TRBV3-1 and J usage is TRBJ2-2, with D unclear. V was pared by 1 base and J by 4 bases, with 4 bases between. Per the germline V gene, CDR1 is LGHDT and CDR2 is YNNKEL (reference sequence). The CDR3 length is 13 residues. The CDR3 here is CASSQGLTGELFF. In DNA form, the CDR3 reads TGTGCCAGCAGCCAAGGTCTCACCGGGGAGCTGTTTTTT.

V usage is TRBV6-6 and J usage is TRBJ1-1; 7 nucleotides match TRBD1. Germline V gives CDR1 MNHNY, CDR2 SVGAGI (reference sequence). This CDR3 spans 15 amino acids. Trimming removed 7 bases from V and 3 bases from J; junction bases left unmatched: 11. The CDR3 sequence: CASKGKGAQDTEAFF. The CDR3 DNA reads TGTGCCAGCAAAGGGAAGGGGGCGCAAGACACTGAAGCTTTCTTT.

This clonotype was seen a few times. This sequence joins TRBV12-3 or TRBV12-4 and TRBJ1-2, with TRBD1 identical over 9 bases. The trim removed 10 bases at V and 7 bases at J, leaving 4 bases unmatched. The CDR3 runs to 11 residues. CDR3 protein: CATTGGAGYTF. As DNA, the CDR3 is TGTGCCACCACAGGGGGCGCTGGCTACACCTTC.

This clonotype was seen ten or more times. This chain uses TRBV10-3 with TRBJ1-1; 7 positions agree with TRBD1. Germline assignment: CDR1 ENHRY and CDR2 SYGVKD. V lost 6 bases and J lost 6; bases outside the gene matches: 4. This CDR3 region has 12 residues. The CDR3 nucleotides read TGTGCCATCAGCGAAGACAGGGCTGAAGCTTTCTTT. Its translation: CAISEDRAEAFF.

This chain joins TRBV15 and TRBJ2-7; D call uncertain. The CDR3 spans 13 residues. From germline, CDR1 is LNHNV and CDR2 YYDKDF (reference sequence). The V gene lost 1 base and the J gene lost 2 bases, with 6 bases spanning the gap. CDR3 sequence reads: CATSRGITYEQYF. The CDR3 nucleotides read TGTGCCACCAGCAGAGGTATAACCTACGAGCAGTACTTC.

The J gene is TRBJ2-2, the V gene TRBV7-2; TRBD2 aligns across 7 bases. Losses at the gene ends were 3 bases for V and 1 base for J; bases not matched to a gene: 5. The CDR3 consists of 16 residues. Germline lookup yields CDR1 SGHTA and CDR2 FQGNSA. The DNA of the CDR3 is TGTGCCAGCAGCTTTTTTTCTAGCGGGAACACCGGGGAGCTGTTTTTT. Translation gives CASSFFSSGNTGELFF.

This clonotype has more than one count but fewer than ten. This chain links TRBV5-1 with TRBJ2-7; D is unclear. Trimming pared 3 bases from V and 7 bases from J, leaving 11 bases between. The CDR3 has 12 residues. CDR1 and CDR2 (germline): SGHRS, YFSETQ. The chain's CDR3 is CASSSHGMEQYF. In DNA, the CDR3 is TGCGCCAGCAGCTCCCACGGAATGGAGCAGTACTTC.

This clonotype was detected only a few times. The chain's CDR3 is CASSLGRSGRGTGELFF. CDR3 DNA: TGTGCCAGCAGCTTAGGCCGAAGCGGGAGAGGGACCGGGGAGCTGTTTTTT. The rearrangement uses TRBV13 and TRBJ2-2; 8 bases map to TRBD2. The V and J ends lost 0 bases and 5 bases, in that order; junction bases with no gene match: 8. The CDR3 runs to 17 residues. CDR1 PRHDT and CDR2 FYEKMQ come from the germline V gene (reference sequence).

The table lists this clonotype with many counts. V gene TRBV2 combines with J gene TRBJ1-6; D unresolved. Germline CDR1 is SNHLY and CDR2 is FYNNEI. V gave up 9 bases and J gave up 7 bases, with 13 bases separating them. The CDR3 consists of 13 residues. CDR3 in amino acids: CASEEERNSPLHF. The CDR3 DNA follows: TGTGCCAGTGAAGAGGAGAGGAATTCACCCCTCCACTTT.

This clonotype was picked up many times. V usage is TRBV29-1 and J usage is TRBJ2-5, with 8 bases matching TRBD1. Germline lookup yields CDR1 SQVTM and CDR2 ANQGSEA. This CDR3 contains 13 residues. V was clipped by 3 bases and J by 5 bases; unmatched bases: 5. In DNA, the CDR3 is TGCAGCGTTGACAGGGGGCAGAGGGAGACCCAGTACTTC. Translating gives CSVDRGQRETQYF. The full variable domain, its missing parts supplied by reference TRBV29-1 and TRBJ2-5, is SAVISQKPSRDICQRGTSLTIQCQVDSQVTMMFWYRQQPGQSLTLIATANQGSEATYESGFVIDKFPISRPNLTFSTLTVSNMSPEDSSIYLCSVDRGQRETQYFGPGTRLLVL.

V gene TRBV12-3 or TRBV12-4 combines with J gene TRBJ2-2; 7 bases line up with TRBD1. The ends lost 8 bases at V and 6 bases at J; junction bases unmatched: 12. CDR3 length: 15 amino acids. The CDR3, as DNA: TGTGCCAGCCATTACAGGGACAGTCAATCCGGGGAGCTGTTTTTT. Encoded protein: CASHYRDSQSGELFF.

This clonotype was seen at least ten times. The chain's CDR3 is CSVDSAGGAETQYF. The CDR3 DNA follows: TGCAGCGTTGACTCGGCAGGGGGTGCGGAGACCCAGTACTTC. The chain couples TRBV29-1 to TRBJ2-5, with 7 bases aligning to TRBD1. The CDR3 totals 14 residues. Germline V gives CDR1 SQVTM, CDR2 ANQGSEA. The junction had 9 bases not matched to a gene; V was cut back by 3 bases and J by 5 bases. Supplemented by reference TRBV29-1 and TRBJ2-5, the full variable domain reads SAVISQKPSRDICQRGTSLTIQCQVDSQVTMMFWYRQQPGQSLTLIATANQGSEATYESGFVIDKFPISRPNLTFSTLTVSNMSPEDSSIYLCSVDSAGGAETQYFGPGTRLLVL.

The rearrangement links TRBV7-9 to TRBJ2-5, with 8 positions matching TRBD1. The V and J ends lost 5 bases and 3 bases, in that order; junction bases with no gene match: 11. Per germline, CDR1 SEHNR and CDR2 FQNEAQ (reference sequence). The CDR3 has 16 residues. The CDR3 spells CASSVWTGSYEETQYF. CDR3 in DNA: TGTGCCAGCAGCGTATGGACAGGGTCTTACGAAGAGACCCAGTACTTC.